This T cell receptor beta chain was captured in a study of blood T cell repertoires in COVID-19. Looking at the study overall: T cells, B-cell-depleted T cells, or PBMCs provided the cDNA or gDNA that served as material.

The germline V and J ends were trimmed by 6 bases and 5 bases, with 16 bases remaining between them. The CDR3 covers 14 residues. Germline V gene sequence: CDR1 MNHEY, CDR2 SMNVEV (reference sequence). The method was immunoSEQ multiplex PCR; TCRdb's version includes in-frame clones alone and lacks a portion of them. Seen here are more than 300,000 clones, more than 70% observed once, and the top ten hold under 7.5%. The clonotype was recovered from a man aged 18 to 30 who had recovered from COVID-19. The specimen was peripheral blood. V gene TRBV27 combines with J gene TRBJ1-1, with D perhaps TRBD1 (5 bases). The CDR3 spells CASSLFGGRTEAFF. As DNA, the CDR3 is TGTGCCAGCAGCCTGTTCGGGGGGAGGACTGAAGCTTTCTTT.